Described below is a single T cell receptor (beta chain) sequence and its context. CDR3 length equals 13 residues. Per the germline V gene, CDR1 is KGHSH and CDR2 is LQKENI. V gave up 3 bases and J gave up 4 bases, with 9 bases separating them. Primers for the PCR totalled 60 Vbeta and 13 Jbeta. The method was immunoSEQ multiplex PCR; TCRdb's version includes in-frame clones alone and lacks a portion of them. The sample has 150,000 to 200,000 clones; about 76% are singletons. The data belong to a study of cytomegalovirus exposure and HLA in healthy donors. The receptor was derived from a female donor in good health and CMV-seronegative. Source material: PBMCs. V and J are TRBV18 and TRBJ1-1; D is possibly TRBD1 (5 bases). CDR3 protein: CASSPERGTEAFF. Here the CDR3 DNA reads TGTGCCAGCTCACCTGAAAGGGGCACTGAAGCTTTCTTT.